The 25 T cell receptor beta chains below all came from one sample that was sequenced in a study of identical twins. Using its own MiXCR run on the 5' RACE reads, TCRdb lists one record per CDR3 protein. The table shows more than 400,000 distinct CDR3 sequences, with 12% to 15% occurring only once. This sample also appeared in a second study, on yellow fever vaccine responses in identical twins.

The material sequenced was CD4+ T cells sorted from blood. These receptor sequences come from a woman between 18 and 30 years old in good health.

V usage is TRBV9 and J usage is TRBJ1-3; weak D call: TRBD1 (5 bases). V was pared by 0 bases and J by 0 bases, with 16 bases between. Germline assignment: CDR1 SGDLS and CDR2 YYNGEE. CDR3 length: 18 amino acids. The CDR3 bases are TGTGCCAGCAGCGTAGATTATTTTTTCGACAGCTCTGGAAACACCATATATTTT. This gives the protein CASSVDYFFDSSGNTIYF.

The V and J genes are TRBV12-3 or TRBV12-4 and TRBJ2-1, with a possible D match to TRBD1 (5 bases). The V gene lost 3 bases and the J gene lost 12 bases, with 12 bases spanning the gap. There are 12 residues in the CDR3. The CDR3, as DNA: TGTGCCAGCAGTTTTGGCAGGGAAAGGCAGTTCTTC. This sequence encodes CASSFGRERQFF.

This clonotype was observed a few times. V gene TRBV7-2 combines with J gene TRBJ1-2, with 7 bases aligning to TRBD1. In germline, CDR1 is SGHTA, CDR2 FQGNSA. With 5 bases clipped from V and 4 bases from J, the junction kept 10 bases outside the gene matches. The CDR3 runs to 15 residues. The CDR3 DNA follows: TGTGCCAGCAGCCCCTCGGACAGGCGGGTCTATGGCTACACCTTC. This translates into CASSPSDRRVYGYTF.

A few counts support this clonotype. The chain uses TRBV28 and TRBJ2-7; no firm D call. This CDR3 has 15 amino acids. Germline V gene sequence: CDR1 MDHEN, CDR2 SYDVKM. V was trimmed by 3 bases and J by 0 bases, leaving 12 bases between them. The CDR3 DNA follows: TGTGCCAGCAGTTTTCCGGGTTTCAGCTCCTACGAGCAGTACTTC. This translates into CASSFPGFSSYEQYF.

This chain links TRBV28 with TRBJ2-2; TRBD2 agrees at 8 bases. J was trimmed by 4 bases and V by 4 bases; bases with no gene match: 11. The CDR3 consists of 17 residues. The V gene's germline CDR1 is MDHEN and CDR2 SYDVKM. This chain's CDR3 is CASSSVYQRGSTGELFF. The DNA for the CDR3 is TGTGCCAGCAGTTCGGTTTATCAGCGGGGGTCCACCGGGGAGCTGTTTTTT.

The gene calls are TRBV11-2 and TRBJ2-1, with D possibly being TRBD1 or TRBD2 (6 bases each). Trimming cost V 1 base and J 7 bases, with 14 bases left between them. Per germline, CDR1 SGHAT and CDR2 FQNNGV. This CDR3 has 15 amino acids. This CDR3 is CASSLALGGGNEQFF. Written as DNA, the CDR3 is TGTGCCAGCAGCTTAGCGCTAGGAGGGGGAAATGAGCAGTTCTTC.

This clonotype was seen repeatedly, ten times or more. The chain carries TRBV5-1 and TRBJ1-6; 7 bases are a match to TRBD1. The CDR3 runs to 20 residues. Germline CDR1 SGHRS, CDR2 YFSETQ. V trimming: 0 bases; J trimming: 0 bases; junction bases outside the gene matches: 12. The CDR3 spells CASSLAPGQPGASYNSPLHF. CDR3 nucleotide sequence: TGCGCCAGCAGCTTGGCCCCGGGACAGCCAGGGGCCTCCTATAATTCACCCCTCCACTTT.

The chain combines TRBV28 with TRBJ2-7; either TRBD1 or TRBD2 may supply D (5 bases each). Trimming took off 6 bases at V and 4 bases at J, with 10 bases between the two ends. The CDR3 has 12 residues. CDR1 is MDHEN, CDR2 SYDVKM, per germline. This CDR3 is CASSRDRYEQYV. Here the CDR3 DNA reads TGTGCCAGCAGCCGGGACCGATACGAGCAGTACGTC.

This clonotype has more than one count but fewer than ten. The V gene is TRBV20-1, the J gene TRBJ1-1; a possible D gene is TRBD1 (5 bases). The germline V and J ends were trimmed by 1 base and 4 bases, with 10 bases remaining between them. Germline CDR1 and CDR2: DFQATT and SNEGSKA (reference sequence). The CDR3 has 13 amino acids. The CDR3 spells CSARGWGITEAFF. CDR3 nucleotide sequence: TGCAGTGCTAGAGGCTGGGGGATCACTGAAGCTTTCTTT.

The chain is built from TRBV12-3 or TRBV12-4 and TRBJ2-7; 7 bases are a match to TRBD2. The CDR3 totals 15 residues. Trimming at V came to 3 bases and at J to 2 bases, leaving 7 bases not matched to a gene. For the CDR3, the DNA is TGTGCCAGCAGTTTTGGGGGGGACGGAACCTACGAGCAGTACTTC. As protein: CASSFGGDGTYEQYF.

The V gene is TRBV4-1, the J gene TRBJ2-1; the match to TRBD2 covers 8 bases. This CDR3 comprises 21 residues. CDR1 and CDR2 (germline): MGHRA, YSYEKL. Trimming at V came to 2 bases and at J to 0 bases, leaving 18 bases not matched to a gene. The CDR3 sequence: CASSQISGGARSGSSYNEQFF. CDR3 DNA sequence: TGCGCCAGCAGCCAAATAAGCGGAGGGGCCAGGAGCGGGAGCTCCTACAATGAGCAGTTCTTC.

This clonotype was counted only a few times. The rearrangement uses TRBV27 and TRBJ2-3; 7 bases map to TRBD2. This CDR3 contains 16 residues. Germline CDR1 and CDR2: MNHEY and SMNVEV (reference sequence). With 4 bases clipped from V and 3 bases from J, the junction kept 10 bases outside the gene matches. CDR3 loop: CASSYSPGLPTDTQYF. CDR3 nucleotides: TGTGCCAGCAGTTATTCCCCGGGACTACCTACAGATACGCAGTATTTT.

This clonotype was detected many times. The CDR3 loop is CASSKRQGEYTF. The CDR3 region has the DNA TGTGCCAGCAGCAAAAGACAGGGGGAATACACCTTC. The rearrangement links TRBV7-9 to TRBJ1-2, with 9 bases identical to TRBD1. The germline V gene has CDR1 SEHNR and CDR2 FQNEAQ (reference sequence). CDR3 length: 12 residues. The J segment lost 11 bases and the V segment lost 5 bases, leaving 6 bases of the junction unmatched.

The chain combines TRBV12-3 or TRBV12-4 with TRBJ2-5; the match to TRBD2 covers 11 bases. The J segment lost 3 bases and the V segment lost 2 bases, leaving 5 bases of the junction unmatched. The CDR3 has 16 residues. DNA for the CDR3: TGTGCCAGCAGTTTATCCCTAGCGGGGGGAAAAGAGACCCAGTACTTC. This encodes CASSLSLAGGKETQYF.

This clonotype was picked up a small number of times. This sequence joins TRBV11-2 and TRBJ2-2; weak D call: TRBD1 (5 bases). Germline lookup yields CDR1 SGHAT and CDR2 FQNNGV. There are 15 residues in the CDR3. Trimming left V 5 bases short and J 4 bases short, with 14 bases between. The CDR3 DNA reads as TGTGCCAGCAGCAAGGGGCTGTCGGGCACCGGGGAGCTGTTTTTT. As protein: CASSKGLSGTGELFF.

V gene TRBV7-6 combines with J gene TRBJ2-5; 8 bases match TRBD1. Losses at the gene ends were 5 bases for V and 7 bases for J; bases not matched to a gene: 9. The CDR3 runs 14 residues. Germline CDR1 and CDR2: SGHVS and FNYEAQ. CDR3 region: CASSPRTGPGTQYF. The CDR3 DNA is TGTGCCAGCAGCCCGCGGACAGGGCCCGGGACCCAGTACTTC.

The J gene is TRBJ2-7, the V gene TRBV29-1; 8 bases match TRBD2. Unmatched junction bases numbered 2, after V lost 7 bases and J lost 0 bases. CDR1 is SQVTM, CDR2 ANQGSEA, per germline. The CDR3 length is 12 residues. The CDR3 spells CSAGLVSYEQYF. DNA of the CDR3: TGCAGCGCGGGACTAGTCTCCTACGAGCAGTACTTC.

This rearrangement joins TRBV5-4 to TRBJ2-2; a possible D gene is TRBD2 (6 bases). Germline V lookup: CDR1 SGHNT, CDR2 YYREEE (reference sequence). V gave up 4 bases and J gave up 2 bases, with 12 bases separating them. The CDR3 consists of 15 residues. CDR3 nucleotide sequence: TGTGCCAGCAGCGGGAACGGGAGAAACACCGGGGAGCTGTTTTTT. Amino acids: CASSGNGRNTGELFF.

This clonotype was seen more than once but under ten times. The chain employs TRBV3-1 and TRBJ2-3, with D perhaps TRBD2 (6 bases). The CDR3 is 17 amino acids. Germline CDR1 reads LGHDT; CDR2 reads YNNKEL (reference sequence). With 1 base removed from V and 0 bases from J, the gap between germline ends came to 14 bases. Here the CDR3 DNA reads TGTGCCAGCAGCCAAGGCGGGGCTTTCGGGAGCACAGATACGCAGTATTTT. It translates to CASSQGGAFGSTDTQYF.

V and J are TRBV25-1 and TRBJ2-5; D unclear. This CDR3 contains 15 residues. Germline V gives CDR1 MGHDK, CDR2 SYGVNS. V was clipped by 5 bases and J by 0 bases, with 13 bases between them. CDR3 nucleotide sequence: TGTGCCAGCAGTAGGGTCACATCGTACCAAGAGACCCAGTACTTC. Amino acids: CASSRVTSYQETQYF. Based on the CDR3 plus reference TRBV25-1 and TRBJ2-5, the full variable domain is EADIYQTPRYLVIGTGKKITLECSQTMGHDKMYWYQQDPGMELHLIHYSYGVNSTEKGDLSSESTVSRIRTEHFPLTLESARPSHTSQYLCASSRVTSYQETQYFGPGTRLLVL.

There are a few counts of this clonotype. The gene calls are TRBV6-6 and TRBJ1-1; 8 positions agree with TRBD1. CDR1 and CDR2 (germline): MNHNY, SVGAGI (reference sequence). Germline trimming cut 7 bases from V and 11 bases from J; bases unmatched to any gene: 12. This CDR3 comprises 13 residues. CDR3 in DNA: TGTGCCAGCATTCTGAACACAGGGGGAGGGGCTTTCTTT. Its protein product is CASILNTGGGAFF.

V usage is TRBV29-1 and J usage is TRBJ2-1, with TRBD2 matching over 11 bases. The V and J ends lost 5 bases and 9 bases, in that order; junction bases with no gene match: 12. There are 15 residues in the CDR3. The V gene's germline CDR1 is SQVTM and CDR2 ANQGSEA. CDR3 sequence (DNA): TGCAGCGTTAGGGGTATAGCGGGAGGGCAGGGTGAGCAGTTCTTC. Its translation: CSVRGIAGGQGEQFF.

This clonotype was observed a handful of times. The rearrangement links TRBV10-1 to TRBJ2-3; D possibly uses TRBD1 or TRBD2 (5 bases each). The V end lost 0 bases, the J end lost 10 bases, and 14 bases lay between the germline ends. CDR1 is WNHNN, CDR2 SYGVQD, per germline (reference sequence). There are 14 residues in the CDR3. CDR3 nucleotides: TGCGCCAGCAGTGAGTCGAACCGGGACCGCTCGCAGTATTTT. This sequence encodes CASSESNRDRSQYF.

The CDR3 protein is CSATRGLGNEQFF. The CDR3 DNA is TGCAGTGCTACCCGGGGACTAGGCAATGAGCAGTTCTTC. The chain couples TRBV20-1 to TRBJ2-1; 8 bases agree with TRBD2. In germline, CDR1 is DFQATT, CDR2 SNEGSKA (reference sequence). Trimming at V came to 4 bases and at J to 6 bases, leaving 5 bases not matched to a gene. There are 13 residues in the CDR3.

The CDR3 sequence: CASSFWDTRNTIYF. CDR3 coding DNA: TGTGCCAGCAGTTTCTGGGACACCAGAAACACCATATATTTT. This chain uses TRBV12-3 or TRBV12-4 with TRBJ1-3; D perhaps matches TRBD1 (6 bases). CDR3 length: 14 amino acids. V was trimmed by 3 bases and J by 5 bases, leaving 11 bases between them.